These 9 T cell receptor beta chains came from one sample sequenced in a study of blood T cells in healthy people across ages. With a J-beta primer mix and a sample-barcoded 5' primer, a second PCR ran about 6 to 11 cycles. TCRdb analysed the 5' RACE reads with MiXCR anew, one entry per CDR3 protein. The sample contains around 870,000 distinct CDR3 sequences, 25% to 30% of which appear only once. The specimen was blood. The source of these receptors is an elderly woman in good health.

CDR3 in amino acids: CASSPTSLSPDTQYF. CDR3 in DNA: TGTGCCAGCAGCCCGACTAGCCTTTCGCCAGATACGCAGTATTTT. The rearrangement links TRBV7-2 to TRBJ2-3; 7 nucleotides match TRBD2. The CDR3 has 15 amino acids. The J segment lost 4 bases and the V segment lost 5 bases, leaving 9 bases of the junction unmatched. Germline lookup yields CDR1 SGHTA and CDR2 FQGNSA.

As regards this clonotype: This clone may be a read error of a much larger clone one base away. V is TRBV5-1 and J is TRBJ2-1; the D gene is possibly TRBD1 (6 bases). From germline, CDR1 is SGHRS and CDR2 YFSETQ. The CDR3 consists of 18 residues. The CDR3 spells CASSSYFRGRSSYSEQFF. The CDR3 bases are TGCGCCAGCAGCTCCTATTTCAGGGGCAGAAGCTCCTACAGTGAGCAGTTCTTC.

The chain links TRBV18 to TRBJ2-7, with D unclear. CDR3 length: 12 amino acids. Trimming removed 6 bases from V and 4 bases from J, with 10 bases in between. The V gene's germline CDR1 is KGHSH and CDR2 LQKENI. CDR3 region: CASSIDTYEQYF. CDR3 in DNA: TGTGCCAGCTCTATAGACACATACGAGCAGTACTTC.

This clonotype was observed a handful of times. The chain is built from TRBV2 and TRBJ2-1; TRBD1 agrees at 10 bases. The DNA end is a closer match to TRBJ2-7, so the J assignment may be wrong. CDR3 length: 15 residues. The germline CDR1 and CDR2 sequences are SNHLY and FYNNEI. CDR3 sequence: CASRRQGAVYNEQYF. In DNA, the CDR3 is TGTGCCAGCAGGCGACAGGGGGCGGTCTACAATGAGCAGTACTTC.

This clonotype was detected ten times or more. V usage is TRBV4-1 and J usage is TRBJ2-7, with D uncertain. The germline V gene has CDR1 MGHRA and CDR2 YSYEKL. This CDR3 spans 18 amino acids. V was shortened by 1 base and J by 2 bases, with 21 bases between the two germline ends. Here the CDR3 reads CASSQAPLTDRYPYEQYF. CDR3 DNA: TGCGCCAGCAGCCAAGCTCCTCTAACGGACCGCTATCCCTACGAGCAGTACTTC.

The chain combines TRBV28 with TRBJ1-5; TRBD1 agrees at 8 bases. V trimming: 5 bases; J trimming: 0 bases; junction bases outside the gene matches: 15. The germline CDR1 and CDR2 sequences are MDHEN and SYDVKM. The length of the CDR3 is 19 residues. CDR3 DNA: TGTGCCAGCAGTCCACCGAGACAGGGGCACATTTATAGCAATCAGCCCCAGCATTTT. Translating it yields CASSPPRQGHIYSNQPQHF.

In its sample, this clonotype was seen many times. V is TRBV18 and J is TRBJ2-5; D is possibly TRBD1 (6 bases). V lost 0 bases and J lost 2, with 10 bases in between. This CDR3 has 15 residues. CDR1 and CDR2 from the germline V gene are KGHSH and LQKENI. In DNA form, the CDR3 reads TGTGCCAGCTCACCACCAAGCGGACAGCAAGAGACCCAGTACTTC. It encodes CASSPPSGQQETQYF.

This clonotype was detected ten times or more. The rearrangement uses TRBV5-6 and TRBJ2-3, with 7 nucleotides matching TRBD2. Germline V gene data show CDR1 as SGHDT and CDR2 as YYEEEE. The V segment lost 2 bases and the J segment 6 bases; nucleotides outside the gene matches: 6. The length of the CDR3 is 14 residues. This CDR3 reads CASSLRLAGDTQYF. The CDR3 DNA reads as TGTGCCAGCAGCTTACGACTAGCCGGGGATACGCAGTATTTT.

This clonotype has at least ten counts. The chain carries TRBV2 and TRBJ2-1; the match to TRBD1 covers 8 bases. Per germline, CDR1 SNHLY and CDR2 FYNNEI. Losses at the gene ends were 4 bases for V and 7 bases for J; bases not matched to a gene: 12. The CDR3 loop spans 16 amino acids. CDR3 coding DNA: TGTGCCAGCAGTGTGAGGACAGGGAGGCGCAAAAATGAGCAGTTCTTC. Residues: CASSVRTGRRKNEQFF. Combining the CDR3 with reference TRBV2 and TRBJ2-1 gives the whole variable domain EPEVTQTPSHQVTQMGQEVILRCVPISNHLYFYWYRQILGQKVEFLVSFYNNEISEKSEIFDDQFSVERPDGSNFTLKIRSTKLEDSAMYFCASSVRTGRRKNEQFFGPGTRLTVL.